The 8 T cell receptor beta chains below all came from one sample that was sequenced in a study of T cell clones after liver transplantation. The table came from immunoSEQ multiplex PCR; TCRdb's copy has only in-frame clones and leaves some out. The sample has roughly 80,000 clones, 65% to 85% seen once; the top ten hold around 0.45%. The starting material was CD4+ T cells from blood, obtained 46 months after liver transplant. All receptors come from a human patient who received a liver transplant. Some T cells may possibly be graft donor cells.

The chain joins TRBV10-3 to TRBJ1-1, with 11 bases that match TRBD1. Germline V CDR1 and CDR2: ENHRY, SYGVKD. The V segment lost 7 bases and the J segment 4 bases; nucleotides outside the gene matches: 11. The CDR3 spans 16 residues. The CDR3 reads CAINGGQGGIGTEAFF. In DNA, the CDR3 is TGTGCCATCAATGGGGGACAGGGGGGAATAGGCACTGAAGCTTTCTTT.

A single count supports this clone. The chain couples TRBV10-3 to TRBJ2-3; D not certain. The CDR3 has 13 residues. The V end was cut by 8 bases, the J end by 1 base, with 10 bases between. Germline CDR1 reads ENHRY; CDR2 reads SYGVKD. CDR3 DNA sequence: TGTGCCATCGGTATCAGCGGCACAGATACGCAGTATTTT. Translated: CAIGISGTDTQYF.

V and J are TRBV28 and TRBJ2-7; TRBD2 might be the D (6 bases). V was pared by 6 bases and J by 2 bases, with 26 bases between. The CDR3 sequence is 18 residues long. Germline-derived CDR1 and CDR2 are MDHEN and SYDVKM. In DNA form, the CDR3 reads TGTGCCAGCAGCCCCCAGTCCGGGAGCCGCCATTATACCTACGAGCAGTACTTC. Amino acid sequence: CASSPQSGSRHYTYEQYF. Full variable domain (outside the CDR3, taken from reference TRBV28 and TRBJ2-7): DVKVTQSSRYLVKRTGEKVFLECVQDMDHENMFWYRQDPGLGLRLIYFSYDVKMKEKGDIPEGYSVSREKKERFSLILESASTNQTSMYLCASSPQSGSRHYTYEQYFGPGTRLTVT.

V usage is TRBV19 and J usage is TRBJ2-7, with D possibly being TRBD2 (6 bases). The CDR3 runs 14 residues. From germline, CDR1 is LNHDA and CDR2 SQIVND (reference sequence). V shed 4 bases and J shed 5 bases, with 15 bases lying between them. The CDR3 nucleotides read TGTGCCAGTAGTAGCGGGGCAGGTTTCCACGAGCAGTACTTC. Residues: CASSSGAGFHEQYF.

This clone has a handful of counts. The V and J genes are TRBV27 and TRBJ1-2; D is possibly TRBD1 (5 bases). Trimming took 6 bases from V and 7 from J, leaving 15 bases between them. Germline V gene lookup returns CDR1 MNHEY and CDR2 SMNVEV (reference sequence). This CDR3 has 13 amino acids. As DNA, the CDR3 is TGTGCCAGCAGGAGAACAGGCCTTAGTGGCTACACCTTC. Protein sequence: CASRRTGLSGYTF.

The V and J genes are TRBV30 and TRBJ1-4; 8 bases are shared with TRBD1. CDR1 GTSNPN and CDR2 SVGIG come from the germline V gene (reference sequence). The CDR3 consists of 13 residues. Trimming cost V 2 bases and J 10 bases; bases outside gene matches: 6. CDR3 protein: CAWSRDRRAKLFF. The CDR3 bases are TGTGCCTGGAGTCGGGACAGGAGGGCAAAACTGTTTTTT.

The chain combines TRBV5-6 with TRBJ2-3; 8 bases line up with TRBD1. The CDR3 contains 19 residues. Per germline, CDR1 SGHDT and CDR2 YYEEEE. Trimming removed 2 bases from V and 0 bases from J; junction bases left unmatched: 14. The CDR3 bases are TGTGCCAGCAGCTTTCCATCGGGACAGGCGGTCTATAGCACAGATACGCAGTATTTT. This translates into CASSFPSGQAVYSTDTQYF.

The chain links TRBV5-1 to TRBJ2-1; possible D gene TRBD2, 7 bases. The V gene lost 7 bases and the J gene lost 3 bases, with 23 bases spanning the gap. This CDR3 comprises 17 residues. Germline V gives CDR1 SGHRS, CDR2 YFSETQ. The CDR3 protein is CASRRLASGGGYNEQFF. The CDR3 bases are TGCGCCAGCCGTAGGTTAGCTAGCGGAGGGGGCTACAATGAGCAGTTCTTC. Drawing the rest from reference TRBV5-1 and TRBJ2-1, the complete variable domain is KAGVTQTPRYLIKTRGQQVTLSCSPISGHRSVSWYQQTPGQGLQFLFEYFSETQRNKGNFPGRFSGRQFSNSRSEMNVSTLELGDSALYLCASRRLASGGGYNEQFFGPGTRLTVL.